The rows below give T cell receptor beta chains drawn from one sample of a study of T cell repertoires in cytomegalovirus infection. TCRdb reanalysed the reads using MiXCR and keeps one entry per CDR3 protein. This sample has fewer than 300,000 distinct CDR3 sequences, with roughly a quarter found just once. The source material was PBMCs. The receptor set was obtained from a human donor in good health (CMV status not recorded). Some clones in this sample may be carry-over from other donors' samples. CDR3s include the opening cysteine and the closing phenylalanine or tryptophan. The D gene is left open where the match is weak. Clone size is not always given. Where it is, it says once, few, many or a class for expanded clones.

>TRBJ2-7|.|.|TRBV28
TGTGCCAGCAGTTCCTCTTCTCCCTCGACAAATGACGAGCAGTACTTC
CASSSSSPSTNDEQYF
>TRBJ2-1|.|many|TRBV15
TGTGCCACCAGCAGAATATCGTATAAAACGTACAATGAGCAGTTCTTC
CATSRISYKTYNEQFF
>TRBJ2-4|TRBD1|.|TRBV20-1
TGCAGTGCGGTACCGGGACAGGGGGCCCAAAACATTCAGTACTTC
CSAVPGQGAQNIQYF
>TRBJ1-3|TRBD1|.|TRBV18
TGTGCCAGCCCTCGTGAACAGGGGGCTCCACACTCTGGAAACACCATATATTTT
CASPREQGAPHSGNTIYF
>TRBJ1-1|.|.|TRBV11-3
TGTGCCAGCAGCACACGCGGGAACACTGAAGCTTTCTTT
CASSTRGNTEAFF
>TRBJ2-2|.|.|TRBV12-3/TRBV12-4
TGTGCCAGCAGTATCCAGTTGGAGCTGAACACCGGGGAGCTGTTTTTT
CASSIQLELNTGELFF
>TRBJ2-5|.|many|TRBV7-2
TGTGCCAGCAGCTTGACTAATATTGGGGTAGGAAAGACCCAGTACTTC
CASSLTNIGVGKTQYF
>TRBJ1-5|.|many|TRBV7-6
TGTGCCAGCAGCTTAGCAGGCGGCAATCAGCCCCAGCATTTT
CASSLAGGNQPQHF
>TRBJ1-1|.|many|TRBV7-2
TGTGCCAGCAGCCCCCCCAGAAACAAGAACACTGAAGCTTTCTTT
CASSPPRNKNTEAFF
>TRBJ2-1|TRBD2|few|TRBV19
TGTGCCACAAAAGGAGCGGGACTCCCCTACAATGAGCAGTTCTTC
CATKGAGLPYNEQFF
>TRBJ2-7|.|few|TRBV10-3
TGTGCCATCAGTGAGTCCCCCGGACAGACCTACGAGCAGTACTTC
CAISESPGQTYEQYF
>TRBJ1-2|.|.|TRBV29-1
TGCAGCGTTGAGAGACCGCTAAACTATGGCTACACCTTC
CSVERPLNYGYTF
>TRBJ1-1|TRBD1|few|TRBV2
TGTGCCAGCAGAGTGGACAGGGGGTACACTGAAGCTTTCTTT
CASRVDRGYTEAFF
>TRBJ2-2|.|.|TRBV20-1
TGCAGTGCTAATCGGGAGAACACCGGGGAGCTGTTTTTT
CSANRENTGELFF
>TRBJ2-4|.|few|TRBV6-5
TGTGCCAGCCCCTGGGGGACGGACAAAAACATTCAGTACTTC
CASPWGTDKNIQYF
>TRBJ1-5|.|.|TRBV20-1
TGCAGTGCTAGAAGTGCCTCTCATCAGCCCCAGCATTTT
CSARSASHQPQHF
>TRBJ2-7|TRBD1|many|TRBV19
TGTGCCAGTAGTAACCAGGGGGCGCGGAGCGAGCAGTACTTC
CASSNQGARSEQYF
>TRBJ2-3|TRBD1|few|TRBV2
TGTGCCAGCGGCCACAGGGGCTCGGACACAGATACGCAGTATTTT
CASGHRGSDTDTQYF
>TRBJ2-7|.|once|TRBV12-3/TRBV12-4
TGTGCCAGCAGTCTTGACAGGATCCCTAACTACGAGCAGTACTTC
CASSLDRIPNYEQYF
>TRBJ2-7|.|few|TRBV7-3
TGTGCCAGCAGCCCCCAAGCCAATACCTACGAGCAGTACTTC
CASSPQANTYEQYF
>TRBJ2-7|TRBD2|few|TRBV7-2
TGTGCCAGCAGCTTCAGTGGGGATCGTAGAGCGGGAGGTGGAGGGGAGTACTTC
CASSFSGDRRAGGGGEYF
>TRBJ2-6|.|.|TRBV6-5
TGTGCCAGCAGTTACTCGAGAGGGGCCGGGGCCAACGTCCTGACTTTC
CASSYSRGAGANVLTF
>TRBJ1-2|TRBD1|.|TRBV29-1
TGCAGCGTTGGGACAGGGGGGGACTATGGCTACACCTTC
CSVGTGGDYGYTF
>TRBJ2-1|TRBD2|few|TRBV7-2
TGTGCCAGCAGCCTCAATAGCGGGAGGATTAGCCATGAGCAGTTCTTC
CASSLNSGRISHEQFF
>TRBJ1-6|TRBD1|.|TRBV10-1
TGCGCCAGCAGTGCCGGGACAGGGCGTCATTCACCCCTCCACTTT
CASSAGTGRHSPLHF
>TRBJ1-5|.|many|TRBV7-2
TGTGCCAGCAGTTACACAGCTAGCAATCAGCCCCAGCATTTT
CASSYTASNQPQHF
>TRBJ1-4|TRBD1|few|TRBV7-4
TGTGCCAGCAGCTCAGACAGGGAGGGTGAAAAACTGTTTTTT
CASSSDREGEKLFF
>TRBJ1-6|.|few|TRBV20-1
TGCAGTGCTAGAGATCTCGTGGTGTCGGTGAATTCACCCCTCCACTTT
CSARDLVVSVNSPLHF
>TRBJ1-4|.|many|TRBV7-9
TGTGCCAGCAGCTTAGGAGGGACCCCAAATGAAAAACTGTTTTTT
CASSLGGTPNEKLFF
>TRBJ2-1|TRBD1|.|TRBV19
TGTGCCAGTAGTCCCGGGACAGGGGGCGTCAGATCCTACAATGAGCAGTTCTTC
CASSPGTGGVRSYNEQFF
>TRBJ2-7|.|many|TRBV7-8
TGTGCCAGCAGCTTAAACGTCCGGTACGAGCAGTACTTC
CASSLNVRYEQYF
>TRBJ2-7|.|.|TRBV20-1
TGCAGTGCTGCCGACCGTTTCCACGAGCAGTACTTC
CSAADRFHEQYF
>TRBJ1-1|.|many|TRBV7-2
TGTGCCAGCAGAGTGGGGGGCGCGAGAACTGAAGCTTTCTTT
CASRVGGARTEAFF
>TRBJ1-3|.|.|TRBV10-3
TGTGCCATCAGTCAGATCTCTGGAAACACCATATATTTT
CAISQISGNTIYF
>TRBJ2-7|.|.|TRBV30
TGTGCCTGGACCCCGGGCGTCCAGATGGAGCAGTACTTC
CAWTPGVQMEQYF
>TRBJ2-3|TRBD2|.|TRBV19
TGTGCCAGTAGGCGGGAGGGCACAGATACGCAGTATTTT
CASRREGTDTQYF
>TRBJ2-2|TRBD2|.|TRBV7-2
TGTGCCAGCAGCCCCCCGGGGAGGGCGAACACCGGGGAGCTGTTTTTT
CASSPPGRANTGELFF
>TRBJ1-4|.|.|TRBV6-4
TGTGCCACCCCCGTGGCAGGGGCGAATAATGAAAAACTGTTTTTT
CATPVAGANNEKLFF
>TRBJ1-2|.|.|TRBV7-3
TGTGCCAGCAGCCTCGGGCAGCATGGGGGCTACACCTTC
CASSLGQHGGYTF
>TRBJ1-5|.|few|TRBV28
TGTGCCAGCAGTTGGGGGTTACCAGGAGCCCAGCATTTT
CASSWGLPGAQHF
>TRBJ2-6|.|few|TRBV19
TGTGCCAGTAAGGTTTGGGGCTCTGGGGCCAACGTCCTGACTTTC
CASKVWGSGANVLTF
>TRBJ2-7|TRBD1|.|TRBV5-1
TGCGCCAGCAGCACCGGACAGGGATGGGCCGAGCAGTACTTC
CASSTGQGWAEQYF
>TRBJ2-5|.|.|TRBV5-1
TGCGCCAGCAGCTCGGGAAGGCAAAACCAAGAGACCCAGTACTTC
CASSSGRQNQETQYF
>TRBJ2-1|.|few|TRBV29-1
TGCAGCGTTTCCCTTTTTAGTTCGCAGGGCGATGAGCAGTTCTTC
CSVSLFSSQGDEQFF
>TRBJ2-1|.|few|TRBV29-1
TGCAGCGTTGAAGATGGGAAAGGGACTTTCTTC
CSVEDGKGTFF